What follows is one T cell receptor (beta chain) and its context. The authors deemed Graves' hyperthyroidism stable absent ophthalmopathy progression within 18 months. RNA transcripts provided the source from which TCR beta CDR3 regions were amplified. An initial round of RT-PCR targeting the TCR CDR3 relied on the HTBI primer set. TCRdb reanalysed the multiplex PCR reads using MiXCR and keeps one entry per CDR3 protein. The sample carries about 180,000 distinct CDR3 sequences, about 15% recorded once. The data were taken from a study of T cells in Graves' hyperthyroidism and ophthalmopathy. The CDR3 is made up of 14 amino acids. Germline lookup yields CDR1 DFQATT and CDR2 SNEGSKA (reference sequence).

V is TRBV20-1 and J is TRBJ2-5, with D perhaps assigned TRBD1 or TRBD2 (5 bases each). The sequencing input was blood. The clonotype was recovered from a woman in her forties or fifties with Graves' hyperthyroidism. The CDR3: CAGGTLIQQETQYF. The CDR3 DNA follows: TGCGCTGGGGGTACCCTAATCCAACAAGAGACCCAGTACTTC.